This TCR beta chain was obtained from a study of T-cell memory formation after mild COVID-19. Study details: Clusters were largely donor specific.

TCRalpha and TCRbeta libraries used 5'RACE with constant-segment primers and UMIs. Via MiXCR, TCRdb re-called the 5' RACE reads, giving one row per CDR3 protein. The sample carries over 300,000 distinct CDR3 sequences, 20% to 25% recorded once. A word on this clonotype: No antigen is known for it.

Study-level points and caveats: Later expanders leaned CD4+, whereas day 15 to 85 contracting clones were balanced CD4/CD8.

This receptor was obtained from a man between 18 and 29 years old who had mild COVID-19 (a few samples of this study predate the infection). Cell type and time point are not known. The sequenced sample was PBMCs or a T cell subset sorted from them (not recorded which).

CDR3 coding DNA: TGCGCCAGCAGCGGGCACGGTAGCACAGATACGCAGTATTTT. Encoded protein: CASSGHGSTDTQYF. J is TRBJ2-3 and V is TRBV4-1; D unresolved. CDR1 MGHRA and CDR2 YSYEKL come from the germline V gene. The CDR3 spans 14 residues. The V gene lost 5 bases and the J gene lost 0 bases, with 9 bases spanning the gap.